The 26 T cell receptor beta chains below come from one sample, sequenced in a study of tumor-infiltrating lymphocytes in primary liver carcinoma (TCRdb year 2017). The sequencer was an Illumina HiSeq 2500. Using a constant-region primer and ProtoScript II reverse transcriptase, TCRbeta-specific cDNA was reverse-transcribed from approximately 500 ng total RNA. The TCRbeta libraries were prepared through three rounds of nested multiplex PCR following a slightly modified ARM-PCR procedure. Multiplex TRBV1-TRBV30 forward primers and a Cbeta reverse primer were used in the first two PCR rounds, each of which was run for around 10 cycles. TCRdb took the public reads, trimmed them with fastp at Q25, ran MiXCR for clone calling and kept in-frame beta chains. Rows with a matching CDR3 protein are joined into one entry that keeps the most common DNA and genes. For this sample there are 45,000 to 55,000 distinct CDR3 sequences; about 70% appear just once. Under 30% of the sample is in the top ten clones.

Total RNA and DNA were co-extracted without cell sorting from approximately 20-30 mg of bulk tissue using the AllPrep DNA/RNA mini kit. The sample was liver tumor tissue from sampling region 2. This specimen's cell subset or site label, per the study, means: tumor region T2, inferior pole. Source of these receptors: a man aged 40-49 years with primary liver carcinoma and hepatitis B virus infection.

This clonotype was seen only a few times. A clone one base away is much larger, so this may be a read error. In this CDR3 the conserved last residue, phenylalanine or tryptophan, is missing, so a read error is likely. The rearrangement joins TRBV7-8 to TRBJ2-1; 10 bases agree with TRBD2. Per germline, CDR1 SGHVS and CDR2 FQNEAQ. The ends lost 1 base at V and 6 bases at J; junction bases unmatched: 3. The CDR3 runs 15 residues. The DNA of the CDR3 is TGTGCCAGCAGCTTAGGCGCTAGCGGGGGCAATGAGCAGTTCTCC. Protein sequence: CASSLGASGGNEQFS.

Remarks on this clonotype: A read error is likely, as this CDR3 ends without the conserved phenylalanine or tryptophan. The chain recombines TRBV6-6 with TRBJ2-1; 7 nucleotides match TRBD2. Germline-derived CDR1 and CDR2 are MNHNY and SVGAGI (reference sequence). The CDR3 consists of 14 residues. Trimming removed 2 bases from V and 9 bases from J; junction bases left unmatched: 7. The CDR3, as DNA: TGTGCCAGCAGTTACGGCGGGAGAGGGGTTGAGCAGTTCCTC. It encodes CASSYGGRGVEQFL.

On this clonotype: Lacking the conserved final phenylalanine or tryptophan, this CDR3 likely reflects a read error. The V and J genes are TRBV11-1 and TRBJ2-1, with 16 bases matching TRBD2. Germline lookup yields CDR1 SGHAT and CDR2 FQDESV (reference sequence). Trimming cost V 5 bases and J 4 bases; bases outside gene matches: 2. The CDR3 contains 16 residues. This CDR3 reads CASSLGLAGGYNEQFL. CDR3 DNA sequence: TGTGCCAGCAGCCTGGGACTAGCGGGAGGGTACAATGAGCAGTTCTTA.

To note about this clonotype: This may be a read error, as it is one base from a much larger clone. Given the absence of the conserved phenylalanine or tryptophan at the CDR3 end, a read error is likely. Because the CDR3's place on the DNA is in doubt, the DNA is left out and the CDR3 is given as listed by TCRdb. The rearrangement uses TRBV4-1 and TRBJ1-5. From its first to its last residue, the CDR3 has 15 amino acids. CDR1 and CDR2 (germline): MGHRA, YSYEKL. CDR3: CASSQGGGGNQPRHS.

This clonotype is a singleton in its sample. The DNA is left out, because the CDR3 cannot be placed on it with certainty; the CDR3 is given as TCRdb lists it. This chain joins TRBV10-2 and TRBJ1-2; the D segment call TRBD1 is taken from the table without a DNA check. Germline-derived CDR1 and CDR2 are WSHSY and SAAADI. The CDR3 length is 15 residues, termini included. Here the CDR3 reads CARSPGDGPGYGCTF.

Worth noting for this clonotype: Lacking the conserved final phenylalanine or tryptophan, this CDR3 likely reflects a read error. J is TRBJ2-2 and V is TRBV29-1; perhaps TRBD2 as D (5 bases). Germline CDR1 and CDR2: SQVTM and ANQGSEA. The CDR3 has 15 amino acids. Written as DNA, the CDR3 is TGCAGTGTTGAAGACGCCGTGGGAGCCCCCGGGGAGCTGTTTCTT. Translated: CSVEDAVGAPGELFL.

The CDR3 is CASSYADGTGELFF. The CDR3 DNA follows: TGTGCCAGCAGTTACGCGGACGGCACCGGGGAGCTGTTTTTT. The chain has TRBV6-5 and TRBJ2-2; D gene ambiguous. This CDR3 has 14 residues. Germline loops: CDR1 MNHEY, CDR2 SVGAGI. V lost 2 bases, J lost 4 bases, and 8 bases lay in between.

Concerning this clonotype: A read error may produce the germline difference seen at one junction end. The V call is TRBV4-1, the J call TRBJ1-6; no clear D gene. The CDR3 sequence is 15 residues long. Germline V lookup: CDR1 MGHRA, CDR2 YSYEKL. The CDR3 bases are TGTGCCAGCAGCCATGACCTCTCCTATAATTCACCCCTCCACTTT. Protein sequence: CASSHDLSYNSPLHF.

About this clonotype: A junction end diverges from the germline sequence, so it may reflect a read error. The rearrangement links TRBV6-6 to TRBJ1-6, with a tentative D call TRBD1 (5 bases). This CDR3 comprises 15 residues. From germline, CDR1 is MNHNY and CDR2 SVGAGI (reference sequence). CDR3 region: CASIYSKGINSLLHF. The CDR3 bases are TGTGCCAGCATTTACTCGAAGGGGATTAATTCACTCCTCCACTTT.

This clonotype was picked up many times. This chain joins TRBV5-6 and TRBJ2-5; 15 bases are a match to TRBD2. The CDR3 covers 16 residues. CDR1 is SGHDT and CDR2 is YYEEEE in the germline V gene. The junction had 3 bases not matched to a gene; V was cut back by 0 bases and J by 6 bases. The CDR3 sequence: CASSLGGTSGRKTQYF. The CDR3 region has the DNA TGTGCCAGCAGCTTGGGTGGGACTAGCGGGAGGAAGACCCAGTACTTC.

Turning to this clonotype: One junction end does not reproduce the germline sequence, and a read error may be involved. This chain connects TRBV11-2 to TRBJ2-5; D remains ambiguous. This CDR3 has 13 amino acids. Germline lookup yields CDR1 SGHAT and CDR2 FQNNGV. The CDR3 region is CTSSLDFLEIQHF. The CDR3, as DNA: TGTACCAGCAGCTTAGATTTTCTGGAGATCCAGCACTTC.

A word on this clonotype: Since the CDR3 does not end with the conserved phenylalanine or tryptophan, this likely comes from a read error. V and J are TRBV10-3 and TRBJ2-3, with D tentatively TRBD1 or TRBD2 (5 bases each). Germline CDR1 reads ENHRY; CDR2 reads SYGVKD. CDR3 size: 18 residues. The CDR3 reads CAISKSLIGAGGTDTQYI. Here the CDR3 DNA reads TGTGCCATCAGTAAGTCGCTCATAGGGGCCGGGGGCACAGATACGCAGTATATT.

For this clonotype: No conserved phenylalanine or tryptophan ends this CDR3, so it is likely a read error. The rearrangement links TRBV6-8 to TRBJ2-7, with D perhaps TRBD1 (6 bases). Germline V gives CDR1 MNHGY, CDR2 SAAAGT. CDR3 length: 15 amino acids. V lost 4 bases and J 7 bases, leaving 20 bases between the germline ends. CDR3 protein: CASSWGQVATREQYY. The CDR3 coding sequence is TGTGCCAGCAGTTGGGGACAAGTCGCTACGAGAGAGCAGTACTAC.

Concerning this clonotype itself: The CDR3 does not close with the conserved phenylalanine or tryptophan, likely indicating a read error. The V and J genes are TRBV11-2 and TRBJ2-7; 13 nucleotides match TRBD2. V shed 2 bases and J 4 bases; nucleotides not matched to a gene: 11. Germline V gives CDR1 SGHAT, CDR2 FQNNGV. CDR3 length: 18 residues. CDR3 coding DNA: TGTGCCAGCAGCTTATCTGTTGAACTAGCGGGAGGGGGGTACGAGCAGTACTTA. This codes for CASSLSVELAGGGYEQYL.

The table lists this clonotype with a few counts. A read error may be the cause here, since a much bigger clone is one base away. The J gene is TRBJ2-2, the V gene TRBV5-6; 10 nucleotides align to TRBD2. The CDR3 has 15 residues. V dropped 5 bases and J dropped 4; count of bases not matched to a gene: 5. Per the germline V gene, CDR1 is SGHDT and CDR2 is YYEEEE. This CDR3 is CASSASGGPTGELFF. CDR3 DNA sequence: TGTGCCAGCAGTGCTAGCGGGGGACCCACCGGGGAGCTGTTTTTT.

This clonotype was seen once. One end of the junction fails to match germline, which may point to a read error. This chain links TRBV29-1 with TRBJ2-1, with D uncertain. Looked up from germline, CDR1 is SQVTM and CDR2 is ANQGSEA. This CDR3 spans 12 amino acids. The CDR3 sequence is CSDVLSRNEQFF. In nucleotides, the CDR3 is TGCAGCGATGTGTTGAGCCGAAATGAGCAATTCTTC.

As for this clonotype: Mismatch with germline at one junction end may stem from a read error. This chain connects TRBV13 to TRBJ2-1; D is perhaps TRBD2 (6 bases). CDR3 length equals 11 residues. From germline, CDR1 is PRHDT and CDR2 FYEKMQ (reference sequence). The CDR3 coding sequence is TGTGTCAGCAACTTAAGGGACTTGCAGTTCTTC. Its translation: CVSNLRDLQFF.

As concerns this clonotype: At one of its ends the junction is not consistent with the germline gene, which may arise from a read error. The chain recombines TRBV29-1 with TRBJ2-1; the D gene is possibly TRBD1 (5 bases). CDR1 and CDR2 from the germline V gene are SQVTM and ANQGSEA. The CDR3 has 15 amino acids. The CDR3 bases are TGCAGCATGGGGCCTCCTTCAAGCTCCTACGATGAGCAGTTCTTC. It yields the protein CSMGPPSSSYDEQFF.

The chain uses TRBV29-1 and TRBJ2-2; either TRBD1 or TRBD2 may supply D (6 bases each). Germline V gives CDR1 SQVTM, CDR2 ANQGSEA. CDR3 length: 13 residues. Deletions cut 6 bases from V and 12 bases from J, with 20 bases between. This chain's CDR3 is CSVKGGNTEKLFF. DNA for the CDR3: TGCAGCGTGAAAGGGGGGAACACCGAGAAGCTGTTTTTT.

On this clonotype: This may come from a read error, since a much larger clone is one base off. The CDR3 DNA follows: TGCGCCAGCAACCCTTACCAGGGGATAAACGAAAAACTGTTTTTT. Its protein product is CASNPYQGINEKLFF. The chain recombines TRBV5-1 with TRBJ1-4; possible D gene TRBD1, 6 bases. There are 15 residues in the CDR3. Trimming cost V 6 bases and J 8 bases, with 20 bases left between them. Germline V gene data show CDR1 as SGHRS and CDR2 as YFSETQ.

V usage is TRBV12-3 or TRBV12-4 and J usage is TRBJ2-7, with a possible D match to TRBD1 (5 bases). V was trimmed by 9 bases and J by 3 bases, leaving 15 bases between them. There are 13 residues in the CDR3. CDR3 sequence: CASTQGEYYEQYF. The CDR3 coding sequence is TGTGCCAGTACCCAAGGGGAATACTACGAGCAGTACTTC.

As concerns this clonotype: The CDR3 does not end in the conserved phenylalanine or tryptophan, so this is likely a read error. This chain joins TRBV11-2 and TRBJ2-2; D might be TRBD2 (6 bases). Germline V lookup: CDR1 SGHAT, CDR2 FQNNGV. This CDR3 comprises 13 residues. The CDR3 bases are TGTGCCACGGGACGGGGGAACACCGGGAAGCTGTTTATT. Residues: CATGRGNTGKLFI.

Ten or more counts support this clonotype. This chain joins TRBV4-1 and TRBJ2-7, with 14 bases that match TRBD2. CDR3 length: 17 residues. The V segment lost 3 bases and the J segment 3 bases; nucleotides outside the gene matches: 7. The germline V gene encodes CDR1 MGHRA and CDR2 YSYEKL. CDR3 coding DNA: TGCGCCAGCAGCCATGGACTAGCGGGAGGCTCGGGCTACGAGCAGTACTTC. Its translation is CASSHGLAGGSGYEQYF.

As regards this clonotype: At one end the junction does not follow the germline gene, possibly because of a read error. The chain employs TRBV28 and TRBJ1-1, with TRBD1 identical over 7 bases. CDR3 size: 14 residues. Germline CDR1 and CDR2: MDHEN and SYDVKM. The chain's CDR3 is CASSLATGVTEALF. The CDR3 coding sequence is TGTGCCAGCAGTTTAGCCACAGGGGTCACTGAAGCTCTCTTT.

The chain carries TRBV7-8 and TRBJ2-3; 8 bases line up with TRBD2. CDR3 size: 13 residues. The V gene end was trimmed by 6 bases and the J gene end by 5 bases; junction bases not matched to a gene: 4. The germline V gene has CDR1 SGHVS and CDR2 FQNEAQ. The CDR3, as DNA: TGTGCCAGCAGTGTAGCGGGACAAGATACGCAGTATTTT. Translation gives CASSVAGQDTQYF.

About this clonotype itself: Compared with germline, one end of the junction differs, possibly owing to a read error. The chain links TRBV6-6 to TRBJ1-1, with D uncertain. CDR3 size: 11 residues. Germline loops: CDR1 MNHNY, CDR2 SVGAGI (reference sequence). As DNA, the CDR3 is TGTCCCAGTAGTCAAAACACTGAAGCTTTCTTT. As protein: CPSSQNTEAFF.